This T cell receptor beta chain appears in the sequencing data of a study of blood T cells in healthy people across ages. The length of the CDR3 is 12 residues. Germline V lookup: CDR1 SQVTM, CDR2 ANQGSEA. In its sample, this clonotype was seen once. Its antigen is unknown. The junction departs from the called germline gene at one end, perhaps through a read error. With a J-beta primer mix and a sample-barcoded 5' primer, a second PCR ran roughly 6 to 11 cycles. Carrying 12 random nucleotides, a template-switch adaptor labeled each individual cDNA molecule. TCRdb re-called the 5' RACE reads with MiXCR, one entry per CDR3 protein. The sample carries over 300,000 distinct CDR3 sequences, 50% to 60% recorded once. There were healthy Caucasian individuals from Russia, aged roughly 6 to 90, serving as donors. Whenever a sample was processed, at least 6 million PBMCs were isolated. General observations from the study: Donor CMV status was unknown, possibly confounding expanded clonotype changes.

The clonotype comes from a man aged 60 to 69 in good health. The sample consisted of blood. The V call is TRBV29-1, the J call TRBJ2-7; D assignment may be TRBD1 or TRBD2 (6 bases each). The CDR3 coding sequence is TGCAGCGTTGCGCGGGACACCTACGAGCGGTACTTC. Its translation: CSVARDTYERYF.